The clone carrying this TCR beta chain was counted once. The entry originates in a study of untreated major depressive disorder. Magnetic negative selection enriched CD4+ T cells from thawed PBMCs. The germline gives CDR1 MNHNY, CDR2 SVGAGI (reference sequence). There are 12 residues in the CDR3. V lost 10 bases to trimming and J lost 1 base, with 10 bases between them. TCRdb's copy holds only in-frame clones and misses some; the assay was immunoSEQ multiplex PCR. This sample has 15,000 to 20,000 clones; 85% to 90% occur once, and the top ten carry approximately 0.86%. The receptor was isolated from a woman in her thirties in good health. Sequencing was done on a sample of CD4+ T cells from PBMCs. J is TRBJ1-2 and V is TRBV6-6; D is unclear. The CDR3 DNA follows: TGTGCCACCCACGACGGTAACTATGGCTACACCTTC. This codes for CATHDGNYGYTF.